These T cell receptor beta chains were read from a single sample in a study of blood T cell repertoires in COVID-19. Clones were read by immunoSEQ multiplex PCR, and TCRdb kept only the in-frame ones, dropping some. The sample includes roughly 100,000 clones, approximately 92% of them seen just once. Sequencing was performed on peripheral blood. The receptor source for this set is a woman aged 45-65 years with COVID-19, enrolled during active disease. The CDR3 runs from the conserved cysteine through the conserved F or W. The D gene is left open where the match is weak. Size values are once, few and many counts, or a class for expanded clones, and some rows have none.

V gene,J gene,clone size,D gene,CDR3 DNA,CDR3 protein
TRBV3-1/TRBV3-2,TRBJ1-6,.,.,TGTGCCAGCAGTCCCCTGGGGGGGTTGTATTCACCCCTCCACTTT,CASSPLGGLYSPLHF
TRBV28,TRBJ1-5,.,TRBD1,TGTGCCACGCTACGGGACAGGGATCAGCCCCAGCATTTT,CATLRDRDQPQHF
TRBV6-5,TRBJ1-1,.,.,TGTGCCAGCAAGAGGCAGCTGAACACTGAAGCTTTCTTT,CASKRQLNTEAFF
TRBV6-1,TRBJ2-2,.,.,TGTGCCAGCAGTTTGGGGGGTACAAAGCTGTTTTTT,CASSLGGTKLFF
TRBV19,TRBJ1-2,.,TRBD1,TGTGCCAGTACTCGGGACAGTTCTAACTATGGCTACACCTTC,CASTRDSSNYGYTF
TRBV9,TRBJ2-4,.,TRBD1,TGTGCCAGCAGCGTAGGGGGACAGGGAGGGATTCAGTACTTC,CASSVGGQGGIQYF
TRBV19,TRBJ1-2,.,.,TGTGCCAGTAATCCCTCCGTCGGCAGGGACTATGGCTACACCTTC,CASNPSVGRDYGYTF
TRBV5-1,TRBJ1-2,.,TRBD1,TGCGCCAGCAGAGACGGGGACAGGGGGCGAGTTGGCTACACCTTC,CASRDGDRGRVGYTF
TRBV19,TRBJ1-1,.,.,TGTGCCAGTAGTATATCCGTCCGGACTGAAGCTTTCTTT,CASSISVRTEAFF
TRBV7-9,TRBJ1-1,.,.,TGTGCCAGCAGCTTAGAATTCGGGTATACTGAAGCTTTCTTT,CASSLEFGYTEAFF
TRBV27,TRBJ1-5,.,TRBD1,TGTGCCAGCAGTTTACGACAGGGTACCCAGCCCCAGCATTTT,CASSLRQGTQPQHF
TRBV9,TRBJ1-1,.,.,TGTGCCAGCAGCTTTGGACAGAACACTGAAGCTTTCTTT,CASSFGQNTEAFF
TRBV11-3,TRBJ2-7,few,.,TGTGCCAGCAGCTTGAGGACAGTGCGCTCCTACGAGCAGTACTTC,CASSLRTVRSYEQYF
TRBV15,TRBJ2-5,few,.,TGTGCCACCAGCCCCGGCGGGTGGCGGGAGACCCAGTACTTC,CATSPGGWRETQYF
TRBV5-1,TRBJ1-1,.,.,TGCGCCAGCAGCACCCTGACACCGGGGACTGAAGCTTTCTTT,CASSTLTPGTEAFF
TRBV6-5,TRBJ2-2,.,.,TGTGCCAGCACCAAGGAGTTCGGGGAGCTGTTTTTT,CASTKEFGELFF
TRBV27,TRBJ2-7,.,TRBD1,TGTGCCAGCAGTTCCGTAAACAGGGGTGACTCCTACGAGCAGTACTTC,CASSSVNRGDSYEQYF
TRBV7-2,TRBJ2-7,few,TRBD2,TGTGCCAGCAGCTCCCGGACTAGCGGGGGGGAGCAGTACTTC,CASSSRTSGGEQYF
TRBV24-1,TRBJ2-1,.,.,TGTGCCACCAGTGACCTCCGGGACAAAAATGAGCAGTTCTTC,CATSDLRDKNEQFF
TRBV6-5,TRBJ1-5,.,.,TGTGCCACCGAAGATCAGGGGTATAGCAATCAGCCCCAGCATTTT,CATEDQGYSNQPQHF
TRBV30,TRBJ2-7,once,.,TGTGCCTGGACCCCCAACGAGCAGTACTTC,CAWTPNEQYF
TRBV7-2,TRBJ2-3,.,.,TGTGCCAGCAGCTTAGGGCCAGGGGTAGATACGCAGTATTTT,CASSLGPGVDTQYF
TRBV11-3,TRBJ2-1,.,.,TGTGCCAGCAGCTTAGCAGGGGAGGGCTCCTACAATGAGCAGTTCTTC,CASSLAGEGSYNEQFF
TRBV9,TRBJ1-3,.,.,TGTGCCAGCAGGGGGGGTTCTGGAAACACCATATATTTT,CASRGGSGNTIYF
TRBV19,TRBJ1-1,.,TRBD1,TGTGCCAGTATTGGGGACAGGGACTTGTTTTTTACTGAAGCTTTCTTT,CASIGDRDLFFTEAFF
TRBV9,TRBJ1-1,.,.,TGTGCCAGCAGCGTAGGGGGAGGACACATGGTTACTGAAGCTTTCTTT,CASSVGGGHMVTEAFF